A single sample gave rise to the 18 T cell receptor beta chains below, sequenced in a study of cytomegalovirus exposure and HLA in healthy donors. Vbeta (60) and Jbeta (13) primers were used in the PCR. Produced via immunoSEQ multiplex PCR; TCRdb's table is partial and in-frame only. The data contain around 90,000 clones, approximately 68% of them singletons. The sequenced sample was PBMCs. Receptors were obtained from a woman between 50 and 59 years old in good health and CMV-seropositive.

V is TRBV28 and J is TRBJ1-3, with no clear D. Trimming left V 5 bases short and J 1 base short, with 9 bases between. The CDR3 contains 14 residues. CDR1 MDHEN and CDR2 SYDVKM come from the germline V gene. The CDR3 protein is CASSMLFSGNTIYF. The CDR3 nucleotides read TGTGCCAGCAGTATGTTATTTTCTGGAAACACCATATATTTT.

This clone was picked up a small number of times. This sequence joins TRBV30 and TRBJ2-7, with D perhaps matching TRBD2 (6 bases). The germline V and J ends were trimmed by 1 base and 2 bases, with 21 bases remaining between them. Germline V gives CDR1 GTSNPN, CDR2 SVGIG (reference sequence). This CDR3 region has 17 residues. The CDR3 sequence is CAWSDDIAGLHTYEQYF. CDR3 in DNA: TGTGCCTGGAGTGACGATATCGCGGGACTCCACACCTACGAGCAGTACTTC.

The sample holds a few counts of this clone. The gene calls are TRBV6-5 and TRBJ1-1; TRBD1 is a possible D gene (6 bases). Trimming shortened V by 2 bases and J by 5 bases, and 12 bases separated the two germline ends. The CDR3 extends over 14 amino acids. Germline lookup yields CDR1 MNHEY and CDR2 SVGAGI. The CDR3 here is CASSYITGRTEAFF. CDR3 DNA sequence: TGTGCCAGCAGTTACATTACAGGGCGAACTGAAGCTTTCTTT.

This chain connects TRBV7-9 to TRBJ2-5, with 7 bases identical to TRBD2. The end of the DNA fits TRBJ2-7 better, so the J call may be wrong. The germline V gene encodes CDR1 SEHNR and CDR2 FQNEAQ (reference sequence). The CDR3 is 15 residues long. CDR3 region: CASSLGPGGTYEQYF. The CDR3 region has the DNA TGTGCCAGCAGCTTAGGGCCGGGGGGAACCTACGAGCAGTACTTC.

This rearrangement joins TRBV19 to TRBJ2-5; D perhaps matches TRBD1 (5 bases). CDR1 and CDR2 (germline): LNHDA, SQIVND (reference sequence). With 1 base removed from V and 4 bases from J, the gap between germline ends came to 13 bases. This CDR3 spans 15 amino acids. CDR3 nucleotides: TGTGCCAGTAGTATAGGCCTCAGGGCCTTAGAGACCCAGTACTTC. Translating it yields CASSIGLRALETQYF.

The chain is built from TRBV25-1 and TRBJ2-5; TRBD1 aligns across 11 bases. CDR3 length equals 16 residues. Trimming at V came to 3 bases and at J to 4 bases, leaving 7 bases not matched to a gene. From germline, CDR1 is MGHDK and CDR2 SYGVNS. CDR3 region: CASSEAGTGGGETQYF. The CDR3 DNA sequence: TGTGCCAGCAGTGAGGCCGGGACAGGGGGTGGAGAGACCCAGTACTTC.

This sequence joins TRBV21-1 and TRBJ2-1; TRBD2 was called by the table and not checked on the DNA. TRBV21-1 is shown as a pseudogene. This CDR3 contains 16 residues. The chain's CDR3 is CASSKDRLAGGNEQFF. CDR3 nucleotides: TGTGCCAGCAGCAAAGATCGGCTAGCGGGGGGAAATGAGCAGTTCTTC.

This clone was detected once. The CDR3 loop reads CSVDLAGGFSEQFF. In nucleotides, the CDR3 is TGCAGCGTTGACCTAGCGGGGGGGTTTAGTGAGCAGTTCTTC. The V gene is TRBV29-1, the J gene TRBJ2-1, with 12 nucleotides matching TRBD2. J was trimmed by 9 bases and V by 3 bases; bases with no gene match: 6. Germline V CDR1 and CDR2: SQVTM, ANQGSEA. The CDR3 extends over 14 amino acids.

This chain links TRBV7-3 with TRBJ1-4, with D tentatively TRBD1 (5 bases). Trimming removed 5 bases from V and 3 bases from J, with 13 bases in between. Germline-derived CDR1 and CDR2 are SGHTA and FQGTGA. This CDR3 region has 15 residues. The CDR3 here is CASSRSGLPNEKLFF. DNA of the CDR3: TGTGCCAGCAGCCGCTCAGGGTTGCCTAATGAAAAACTGTTTTTT.

This chain connects TRBV5-1 to TRBJ2-1; D ambiguous. This CDR3 spans 13 amino acids. Trimming left V 0 bases short and J 7 bases short, with 8 bases between. Germline V gives CDR1 SGHRS, CDR2 YFSETQ. CDR3 region: CASSLGKENEQFF. CDR3 DNA: TGCGCCAGCAGCTTGGGAAAGGAGAATGAGCAGTTCTTC.

V is TRBV6-1 and J is TRBJ2-7; a possible D gene is TRBD2 (5 bases). Trimming removed 3 bases from V and 7 bases from J, with 13 bases in between. Germline V CDR1 and CDR2: MNHNS, SASEGT. The CDR3 contains 13 residues. The CDR3 here is CASSEIHGVEQYF. The CDR3 DNA reads as TGTGCCAGCAGTGAGATACACGGGGTAGAGCAGTACTTC.

This clone was found a few times. The rearrangement joins TRBV9 to TRBJ2-2, with D possibly being TRBD2 (6 bases). This CDR3 has 15 amino acids. Germline V gene lookup returns CDR1 SGDLS and CDR2 YYNGEE. V dropped 4 bases and J dropped 5 bases, with 15 bases sitting between them. In DNA form, the CDR3 reads TGTGCCAGCAGCCGGGGGTCCCCGGGAACCGGGGAGCTGTTTTTT. Translated: CASSRGSPGTGELFF.

This clone was seen a single time. V usage is TRBV7-6 and J usage is TRBJ2-7, with D uncertain. V shed 4 bases and J shed 3 bases, with 10 bases lying between them. This CDR3 contains 13 residues. The germline gives CDR1 SGHVS, CDR2 FNYEAQ. The chain's CDR3 is CASSSQTGYEQYF. CDR3 coding DNA: TGTGCCAGCAGCTCCCAGACGGGCTACGAGCAGTACTTC. Full variable domain (rest looked up from reference TRBV7-6 and TRBJ2-7): GAGVSQSPRYKVTKRGQDVALRCDPISGHVSLYWYRQALGQGPEFLTYFNYEAQQDKSGLPNDRFSAERPEGSISTLTIQRTEQRDSAMYRCASSSQTGYEQYFGPGTRLTVT.

V is TRBV7-2 and J is TRBJ2-2, with 10 bases that match TRBD1. The V gene's germline CDR1 is SGHTA and CDR2 FQGNSA. Unmatched junction bases numbered 9, after V lost 0 bases and J lost 8 bases. The CDR3 is 17 residues long. CDR3 DNA: TGTGCCAGCAGCTTAGCGCTGGGACAGGGGCCCAGGGGGGAGCTGTTTTTT. Protein: CASSLALGQGPRGELFF.

The chain joins TRBV5-6 to TRBJ1-1; 8 nucleotides agree with TRBD1. Germline V lookup: CDR1 SGHDT, CDR2 YYEEEE. The CDR3 loop spans 14 amino acids. The junction had 2 bases not matched to a gene; V was cut back by 2 bases and J by 2 bases. The CDR3 nucleotides read TGTGCCAGCAGCTTTGGGACAGGTAACACTGAAGCTTTCTTT. This codes for CASSFGTGNTEAFF.

The CDR3 here is CASSLLSPLSMIGSGANVLTF. Here the CDR3 DNA reads TGCGCCAGCAGCCTCCTAAGCCCCCTTTCTATGATTGGTTCTGGGGCCAACGTCCTGACTTTC. The chain joins TRBV5-1 to TRBJ2-6; no clear D gene. The V gene lost 4 bases and the J gene lost 1 base, with 27 bases spanning the gap. The germline V gene encodes CDR1 SGHRS and CDR2 YFSETQ. The CDR3 loop spans 21 amino acids.

This sequence joins TRBV19 and TRBJ2-7; TRBD2 matches 7 bases. This CDR3 comprises 15 residues. The V gene's germline CDR1 is LNHDA and CDR2 SQIVND (reference sequence). The junction had 10 bases not matched to a gene; V was cut back by 5 bases and J by 3 bases. The CDR3 reads CASSPRGAGIYEQYF. In nucleotides, the CDR3 is TGTGCCAGTAGTCCGAGAGGAGCGGGGATCTACGAGCAGTACTTC.

The chain recombines TRBV2 with TRBJ2-5; TRBD2 agrees at 10 bases. V shed 4 bases and J 5 bases; nucleotides not matched to a gene: 7. Germline V gene data show CDR1 as SNHLY and CDR2 as FYNNEI. This CDR3 is built from 15 residues. The CDR3 reads CASSVVAGGEETQYF. As DNA, the CDR3 is TGTGCCAGCAGTGTAGTAGCGGGGGGTGAGGAGACCCAGTACTTC.